The 28 T cell receptor beta chains below were found in one sample sequenced in a study of beta chain features in type 1 diabetes. Expressed TCRB transcripts were sequenced after all isolated RNA was converted to cDNA. Only in-frame clones appear in the TCRdb table, and some are missing; sequencing was by immunoSEQ multiplex PCR. In the table there are roughly 240,000 clones, roughly 14% of which are singletons. Source material: naive CD4+ T cells from blood. These receptors were collected from a woman aged 40 to 49 in good health.

This clone has more than one count but fewer than ten. The rearrangement joins TRBV6-4 to TRBJ2-1; a weak D match, TRBD2 (7 bases). Germline V gene lookup returns CDR1 MRHNA and CDR2 SNTAGT. CDR3 length equals 15 residues. V shed 5 bases and J shed 3 bases, with 14 bases lying between them. In nucleotides, the CDR3 is TGTGCCAGCAGTCGGGGCGGGGGCTTCTACAATGAGCAGTTCTTC. Amino acid sequence: CASSRGGGFYNEQFF.

The chain is built from TRBV18 and TRBJ2-7; 8 positions agree with TRBD2. V shed 4 bases and J 3 bases; nucleotides not matched to a gene: 2. The germline V gene encodes CDR1 KGHSH and CDR2 LQKENI. The CDR3 totals 13 residues. In DNA, the CDR3 is TGTGCCAGCTCACTAGCGGGGCGCTACGAGCAGTACTTC. It encodes CASSLAGRYEQYF.

This CDR3 reads CASSSGDTQYF. The DNA of the CDR3 is TGTGCCAGCAGCTCGGGAGATACGCAGTATTTT. This chain uses TRBV5-6 with TRBJ2-3, with D unclear. V dropped 3 bases and J dropped 5 bases, with 4 bases sitting between them. Germline V CDR1 and CDR2: SGHDT, YYEEEE. The CDR3 has 11 residues.

This clone was seen a few times. CDR3: CASSQDRGISTDTQYF. CDR3 DNA: TGCGCCAGCAGCCAAGATAGGGGAATATCCACAGATACGCAGTATTTT. The chain employs TRBV4-1 and TRBJ2-3; the D gene is possibly TRBD1 (5 bases). The CDR3 runs 16 residues. The germline gives CDR1 MGHRA, CDR2 YSYEKL. V gave up 0 bases and J gave up 2 bases, with 12 bases separating them.

This clone was counted a few times. This sequence joins TRBV12-5 and TRBJ2-1, with 9 bases fitting TRBD2. This CDR3 spans 12 amino acids. Germline CDR1 reads LGHNT; CDR2 reads FRNRAP. With 11 bases clipped from V and 10 bases from J, the junction kept 9 bases outside the gene matches. The DNA of the CDR3 is TGTGCTCCCTCCCCTAGCGGGGTCGAGCAGTTCTTC. This codes for CAPSPSGVEQFF.

The chain is built from TRBV27 and TRBJ1-6; D not certain. Germline V gene sequence: CDR1 MNHEY, CDR2 SMNVEV (reference sequence). V was trimmed by 0 bases and J by 0 bases, leaving 9 bases between them. The length of the CDR3 is 17 residues. The CDR3 spells CASSLSSLRSYNSPLHF. The CDR3 DNA sequence: TGTGCCAGCAGTTTATCGAGCCTACGCTCCTATAATTCACCCCTCCACTTT.

This clone was seen a handful of times. The genes are TRBV4-1 and TRBJ2-1; maybe TRBD1 (6 bases). Between the trimmed V and J ends, which lost 1 base and 1 base, there was a span of 14 bases. The CDR3 extends over 17 amino acids. Per the germline V gene, CDR1 is MGHRA and CDR2 is YSYEKL. The CDR3: CASSQGRQAGSYNEQFF. CDR3 coding DNA: TGCGCCAGCAGCCAAGGTCGACAGGCAGGTTCCTACAATGAGCAGTTCTTC.

The J gene is TRBJ2-2, the V gene TRBV7-2; TRBD1 agrees at 9 bases. The CDR3 is 14 amino acids. Germline values: CDR1 SGHTA, CDR2 FQGNSA. V shed 10 bases, J shed 6 bases, and the junction held 9 bases outside the gene matches. The CDR3 region is CATRQGGSPGELFF. DNA for the CDR3: TGTGCCACCCGACAGGGGGGTTCTCCCGGGGAGCTGTTTTTT.

This clone appeared a few times. V gene TRBV4-2 combines with J gene TRBJ2-3; 12 nucleotides align to TRBD2. Losses at the gene ends were 6 bases for V and 1 base for J; bases not matched to a gene: 2. The germline gives CDR1 LGHNA, CDR2 YNFKEQ. The CDR3 length is 15 residues. CDR3 residues: CASSWTSGGTDTQYF. CDR3 nucleotide sequence: TGTGCCAGCAGTTGGACTAGCGGGGGCACAGATACGCAGTATTTT.

The chain recombines TRBV7-6 with TRBJ2-2; D might be TRBD2 (5 bases). The germline V gene encodes CDR1 SGHVS and CDR2 FNYEAQ. Trimming cost V 3 bases and J 0 bases, with 5 bases left between them. The CDR3 is 14 amino acids. For the CDR3, the DNA is TGTGCCAGCAGCTTGCGGGCGAACACCGGGGAGCTGTTTTTT. It specifies CASSLRANTGELFF.

The genes are TRBV18 and TRBJ1-1, with D tentatively TRBD1 (6 bases). V lost 1 base, J lost 5 bases, and 11 bases lay in between. CDR1 and CDR2 from the germline V gene are KGHSH and LQKENI. The CDR3 consists of 14 residues. CDR3 loop: CASSPRQEGTEAFF. CDR3 DNA sequence: TGTGCCAGCTCACCACGACAGGAAGGGACTGAAGCTTTCTTT.

This clone was observed a few times. The chain joins TRBV7-7 to TRBJ2-5, with 9 bases identical to TRBD1. CDR1 SSHAT and CDR2 FNYEAQ come from the germline V gene (reference sequence). The CDR3 contains 14 residues. The V and J ends lost 1 base and 5 bases, in that order; junction bases with no gene match: 2. CDR3 sequence: CASSLGTGVETQYF. DNA of the CDR3: TGTGCCAGCAGCTTAGGGACAGGGGTCGAGACCCAGTACTTC.

This clone was seen more than once but under ten times. The V gene is TRBV29-1, the J gene TRBJ2-2, with 7 bases identical to TRBD1. The CDR3 covers 18 residues. After removal of 6 bases from V and 1 base from J, the junction contained 17 bases not matched to a gene. CDR1 is SQVTM, CDR2 ANQGSEA, per germline. CDR3 sequence reads: CSVLSRGPTGKNTGELFF. The CDR3, as DNA: TGCAGCGTCCTTTCTAGGGGGCCGACAGGAAAGAACACCGGGGAGCTGTTTTTT.

This clone has more than one count but fewer than ten. The chain is built from TRBV18 and TRBJ2-7, with no clear D. CDR1 and CDR2 from the germline V gene are KGHSH and LQKENI. V shed 3 bases and J shed 0 bases, with 18 bases lying between them. The CDR3 runs to 17 residues. CDR3 DNA: TGTGCCAGCTCACCCCTTGAGGCTAGGCTGAGCTCCTACGAGCAGTACTTC. Amino acid sequence: CASSPLEARLSSYEQYF.

V gene TRBV19 combines with J gene TRBJ1-6, with D hard to call. The germline gives CDR1 LNHDA, CDR2 SQIVND (reference sequence). Trimming took off 2 bases at V and 7 bases at J, with 9 bases between the two ends. This CDR3 has 14 residues. The CDR3 loop is CASSIPSENSPLHF. As DNA, the CDR3 is TGTGCCAGTAGTATACCGTCTGAGAATTCACCCCTCCACTTT.

V is TRBV27 and J is TRBJ2-5; D might be TRBD2 (5 bases). Germline CDR1 MNHEY, CDR2 SMNVEV (reference sequence). This CDR3 is 15 amino acids long. V was pared by 6 bases and J by 2 bases, with 16 bases between. The CDR3 protein is CASSLTVGLQETQYF. The DNA of the CDR3 is TGTGCCAGCAGCTTAACCGTTGGACTTCAAGAGACCCAGTACTTC.

The chain joins TRBV28 to TRBJ2-1; TRBD1 matches 7 bases. With 0 bases clipped from V and 0 bases from J, the junction kept 5 bases outside the gene matches. This CDR3 is 17 amino acids long. Germline V gives CDR1 MDHEN, CDR2 SYDVKM. CDR3 sequence reads: CASSLWGQGVSYNEQFF. The CDR3, as DNA: TGTGCCAGCAGTTTATGGGGCCAGGGGGTCTCCTACAATGAGCAGTTCTTC.

The sample holds a few counts of this clone. The rearrangement joins TRBV29-1 to TRBJ1-2; 8 bases map to TRBD1. V dropped 4 bases and J dropped 1; count of bases not matched to a gene: 20. CDR1 and CDR2 from the germline V gene are SQVTM and ANQGSEA. This CDR3 has 19 amino acids. The CDR3: CSVASGSQDRATFNYGYTF. DNA for the CDR3: TGCAGCGTTGCTTCAGGGAGTCAGGACAGGGCCACCTTTAACTATGGCTACACCTTC.

The rearrangement links TRBV9 to TRBJ1-5; the D gene is possibly TRBD1 (5 bases). The CDR3 runs to 17 residues. Germline V lookup: CDR1 SGDLS, CDR2 YYNGEE. Trimming removed 0 bases at V and 6 bases at J, with 19 bases between. The CDR3 coding sequence is TGTGCCAGCAGCGTAGGGGCGGGGGAGGGGTTAGGTCAGCCCCAGCATTTT. It encodes CASSVGAGEGLGQPQHF.

V is TRBV6-5 and J is TRBJ2-7, with TRBD1 identical over 11 bases. Germline CDR1 MNHEY, CDR2 SVGAGI. CDR3 size: 15 residues. J gave up 4 bases and V 7 bases, and 9 bases lay outside the gene matches. The CDR3, as DNA: TGTGCCAGCAAAATCGGACAGGGGGCGTCTTACGAGCAGTACTTC. This translates into CASKIGQGASYEQYF.

This clone has just a few counts. This chain joins TRBV2 and TRBJ2-5; 8 nucleotides agree with TRBD2. The CDR3 contains 14 residues. V lost 7 bases, J lost 5 bases, and 9 bases stayed unmatched. Germline-derived CDR1 and CDR2 are SNHLY and FYNNEI. CDR3: CASKFGGAGETQYF. In nucleotides, the CDR3 is TGTGCCAGCAAGTTCGGGGGGGCCGGGGAGACCCAGTACTTC.

This clone has more than one count but fewer than ten. The chain uses TRBV18 and TRBJ2-5; D not certain. Germline CDR1 and CDR2: KGHSH and LQKENI. The V gene lost 3 bases and the J gene lost 2 bases, with 7 bases spanning the gap. The CDR3 runs 13 residues. For the CDR3, the DNA is TGTGCCAGCTCACCGGTGACTCAAGAGACCCAGTACTTC. It translates to CASSPVTQETQYF.

A few counts support this clone. The chain couples TRBV25-1 to TRBJ2-5, with D unclear. V was pared by 8 bases and J by 1 base, with 11 bases between. The CDR3 runs 13 residues. Germline V lookup: CDR1 MGHDK, CDR2 SYGVNS. The CDR3: CASRFAVQETQYF. The DNA for the CDR3 is TGTGCCAGCCGGTTCGCGGTCCAAGAGACCCAGTACTTC. Complete variable domain (other parts from reference TRBV25-1 and TRBJ2-5): EADIYQTPRYLVIGTGKKITLECSQTMGHDKMYWYQQDPGMELHLIHYSYGVNSTEKGDLSSESTVSRIRTEHFPLTLESARPSHTSQYLCASRFAVQETQYFGPGTRLLVL.

This clone showed up just a few times. The rearrangement uses TRBV5-4 and TRBJ1-2; unclear D gene. V lost 5 bases and J lost 0, with 14 bases in between. The CDR3 consists of 15 residues. Germline V gene lookup returns CDR1 SGHNT and CDR2 YYREEE (reference sequence). CDR3: CASRGRVSTNYGYTF. Written as DNA, the CDR3 is TGTGCCAGCAGGGGGAGGGTATCTACTAACTATGGCTACACCTTC.

The J gene is TRBJ2-7, the V gene TRBV19; tentative D call: TRBD2 (5 bases). Germline CDR1 and CDR2: LNHDA and SQIVND (reference sequence). V lost 8 bases to trimming and J lost 0 bases, with 14 bases between them. The CDR3 is 14 amino acids. The CDR3 nucleotides are TGTGCCAGTGCGGGCGGCGGGTTCTCCTACGAGCAGTACTTC. It specifies CASAGGGFSYEQYF.

This chain connects TRBV12-5 to TRBJ2-2; no definite D call. Germline CDR1 LGHNT, CDR2 FRNRAP. Trimming pared 2 bases from V and 5 bases from J, leaving 6 bases between. This CDR3 has 13 amino acids. The CDR3 spells CASGLSQTGELFF. The DNA of the CDR3 is TGTGCTAGTGGTTTGTCCCAGACCGGGGAGCTGTTTTTT. Complete variable domain (other parts from reference TRBV12-5 and TRBJ2-2): DARVTQTPRHKVTEMGQEVTMRCQPILGHNTVFWYRQTMMQGLELLAYFRNRAPLDDSGMPKDRFSAEMPDATLATLKIQPSEPRDSAVYFCASGLSQTGELFFGEGSRLTVL.

The chain combines TRBV5-1 with TRBJ2-1, with 8 bases identical to TRBD2. Germline loops: CDR1 SGHRS, CDR2 YFSETQ. The CDR3 consists of 16 residues. The V and J ends lost 4 bases and 9 bases, in that order; junction bases with no gene match: 15. CDR3 coding DNA: TGCGCCAGCAGCCTCGTGGGGACTAGTGTCGCCGCTGAGCAGTTCTTC. Amino acids: CASSLVGTSVAAEQFF.

In its sample, this clone was seen a few times. The CDR3: CASSSRGFSTDTQYF. The CDR3 nucleotides read TGTGCCAGCAGTTCCCGCGGGTTTAGCACAGATACGCAGTATTTT. The V gene is TRBV6-5, the J gene TRBJ2-3; possible D gene TRBD2, 5 bases. V was cut by 4 bases and J by 0 bases, with 11 bases left in between. This CDR3 is 15 amino acids long. Germline CDR1 MNHEY, CDR2 SVGAGI.